Below are 4 T cell receptor beta chains sequenced from a single sample in a study of blood T cell repertoires in COVID-19. The table came from immunoSEQ multiplex PCR; TCRdb's copy has only in-frame clones and leaves some out. This sample has under 200,000 clones; 84% occur once, and the top ten carry roughly 13%. The sample comprised peripheral blood. The receptors come from a young man with active or convalescent COVID-19.

The V call is TRBV18, the J call TRBJ2-2; 8 nucleotides agree with TRBD1. There are 16 residues in the CDR3. Trimming cost V 3 bases and J 5 bases; bases outside gene matches: 8. Germline CDR1 is KGHSH and CDR2 is LQKENI. The CDR3 sequence: CASSPVRTGLTGELFF. The CDR3 bases are TGTGCCAGCTCACCCGTCCGGACAGGGTTAACCGGGGAGCTGTTTTTT.

The chain links TRBV7-3 to TRBJ2-6; D remains ambiguous. The CDR3 has 16 amino acids. V dropped 5 bases and J dropped 0 bases, with 11 bases sitting between them. Per the germline V gene, CDR1 is SGHTA and CDR2 is FQGTGA. Here the CDR3 DNA reads TGTGCCAGCAGCCCTGTCGCGTTCTCTGGGGCCAACGTCCTGACTTTC. Amino acid sequence: CASSPVAFSGANVLTF.

The chain carries TRBV19 and TRBJ1-5, with D tentatively TRBD1 (6 bases). CDR3 size: 15 residues. V was trimmed by 6 bases and J by 1 base, leaving 13 bases between them. CDR1 is LNHDA, CDR2 SQIVND, per germline (reference sequence). CDR3 sequence: CASRSQGLSNQPQHF. CDR3 coding DNA: TGTGCCAGTAGATCACAGGGCCTGAGCAATCAGCCCCAGCATTTT.

This chain links TRBV7-6 with TRBJ1-2, with 7 bases fitting TRBD1. The ends lost 4 bases at V and 4 bases at J; junction bases unmatched: 9. Per the germline V gene, CDR1 is SGHVS and CDR2 is FNYEAQ. The CDR3 runs to 15 residues. The CDR3 region is CASSSRQGGVYGYTF. CDR3 bases: TGTGCCAGCAGCTCCCGACAGGGTGGTGTCTATGGCTACACCTTC.